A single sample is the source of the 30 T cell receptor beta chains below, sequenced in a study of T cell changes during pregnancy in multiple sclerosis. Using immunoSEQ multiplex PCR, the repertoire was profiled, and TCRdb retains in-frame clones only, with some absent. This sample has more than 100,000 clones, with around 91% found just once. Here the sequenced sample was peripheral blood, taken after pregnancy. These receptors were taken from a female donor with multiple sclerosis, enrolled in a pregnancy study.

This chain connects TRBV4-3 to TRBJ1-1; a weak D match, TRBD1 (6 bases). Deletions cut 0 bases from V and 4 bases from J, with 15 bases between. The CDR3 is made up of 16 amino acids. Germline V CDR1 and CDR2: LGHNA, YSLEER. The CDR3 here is CASSQDSGGPGTEAFF. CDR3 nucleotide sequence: TGCGCCAGCAGCCAAGATAGCGGGGGCCCAGGCACTGAAGCTTTCTTT.

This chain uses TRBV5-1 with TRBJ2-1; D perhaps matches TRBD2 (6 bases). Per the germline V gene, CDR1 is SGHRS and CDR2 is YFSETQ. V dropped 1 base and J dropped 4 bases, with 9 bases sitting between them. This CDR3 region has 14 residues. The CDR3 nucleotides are TGCGCCAGCAGCTTGAGGGACTTGTACAATGAGCAGTTCTTC. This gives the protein CASSLRDLYNEQFF.

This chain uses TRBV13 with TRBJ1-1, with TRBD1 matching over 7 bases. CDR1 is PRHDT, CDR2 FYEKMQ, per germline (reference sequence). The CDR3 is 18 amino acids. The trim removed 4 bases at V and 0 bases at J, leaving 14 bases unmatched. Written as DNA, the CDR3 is TGTGCCAGCAGCTCGTTAGACGGGACAGTCGTTATGAACACTGAAGCTTTCTTT. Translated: CASSSLDGTVVMNTEAFF.

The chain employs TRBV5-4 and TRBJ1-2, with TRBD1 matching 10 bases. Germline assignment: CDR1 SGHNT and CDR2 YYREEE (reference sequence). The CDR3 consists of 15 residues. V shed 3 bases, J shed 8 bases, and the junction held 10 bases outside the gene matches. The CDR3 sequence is CASSSRDRGPGGYTF. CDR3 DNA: TGTGCCAGCAGCTCCCGGGACAGGGGACCAGGCGGCTACACCTTC.

CDR3 loop: CASSSMPGYYEQYF. The CDR3 nucleotides are TGTGCCAGCAGCTCAATGCCAGGATACTACGAGCAGTACTTC. This chain joins TRBV11-2 and TRBJ2-7; D remains unclear. V dropped 4 bases and J dropped 3 bases, with 13 bases sitting between them. This CDR3 has 14 residues. Germline V lookup: CDR1 SGHAT, CDR2 FQNNGV.

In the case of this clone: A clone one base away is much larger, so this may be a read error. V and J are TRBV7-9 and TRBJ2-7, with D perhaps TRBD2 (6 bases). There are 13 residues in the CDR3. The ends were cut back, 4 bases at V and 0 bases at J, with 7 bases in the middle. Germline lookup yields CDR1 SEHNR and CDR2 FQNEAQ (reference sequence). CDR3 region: CASSSTSSYEQYF. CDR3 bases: TGTGCCAGCAGCTCGACTAGCTCCTACGAGCAGTACTTC.

The CDR3 loop is CASSVLSDIGELFF. DNA of the CDR3: TGTGCCAGCTCTGTGTTAAGTGACATCGGGGAGCTGTTTTTT. The chain joins TRBV18 to TRBJ2-2; D gene uncertain. The CDR3 loop spans 14 amino acids. Germline V gives CDR1 KGHSH, CDR2 LQKENI. Trimming shortened V by 6 bases and J by 7 bases, and 15 bases separated the two germline ends.

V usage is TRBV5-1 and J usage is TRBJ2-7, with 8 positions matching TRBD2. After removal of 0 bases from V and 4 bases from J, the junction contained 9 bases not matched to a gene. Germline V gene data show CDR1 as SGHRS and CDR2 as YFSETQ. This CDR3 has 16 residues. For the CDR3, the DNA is TGCGCCAGCAGCTTGGCCCAGCGGGGGAGCCCTTACGAGCAGTACTTC. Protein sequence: CASSLAQRGSPYEQYF.

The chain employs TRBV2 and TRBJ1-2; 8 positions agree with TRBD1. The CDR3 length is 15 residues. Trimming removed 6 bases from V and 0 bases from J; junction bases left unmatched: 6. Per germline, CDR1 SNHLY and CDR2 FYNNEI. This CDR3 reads CASSDQGAANYGYTF. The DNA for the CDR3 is TGTGCCAGCAGCGACCAGGGGGCGGCTAACTATGGCTACACCTTC.

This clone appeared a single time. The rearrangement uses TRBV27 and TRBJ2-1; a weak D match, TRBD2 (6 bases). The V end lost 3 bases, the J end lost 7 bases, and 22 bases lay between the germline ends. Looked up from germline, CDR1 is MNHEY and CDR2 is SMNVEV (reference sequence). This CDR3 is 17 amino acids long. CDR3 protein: CASSFFGRDSKSNEQFF. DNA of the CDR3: TGTGCCAGCAGTTTTTTTGGCCGGGACTCCAAGTCGAATGAGCAGTTCTTC.

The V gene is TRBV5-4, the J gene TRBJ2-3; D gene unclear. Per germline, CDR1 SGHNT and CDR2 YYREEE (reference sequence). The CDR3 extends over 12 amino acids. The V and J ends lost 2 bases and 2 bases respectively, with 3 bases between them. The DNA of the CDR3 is TGTGCCAGCAGCTTTAACACAGATACGCAGTATTTT. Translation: CASSFNTDTQYF. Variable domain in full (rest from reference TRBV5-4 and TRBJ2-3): ETGVTQSPTHLIKTRGQQVTLRCSSQSGHNTVSWYQQALGQGPQFIFQYYREEENGRGNFPPRFSGLQFPNYSSELNVNALELDDSALYLCASSFNTDTQYFGPGTRLTVL.

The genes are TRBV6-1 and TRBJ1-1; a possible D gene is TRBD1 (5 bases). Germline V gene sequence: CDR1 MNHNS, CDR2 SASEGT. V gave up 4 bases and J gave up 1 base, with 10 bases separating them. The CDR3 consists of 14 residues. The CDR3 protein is CASSVRDGNTEAFF. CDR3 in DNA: TGTGCCAGCAGTGTGCGGGACGGGAACACTGAAGCTTTCTTT.

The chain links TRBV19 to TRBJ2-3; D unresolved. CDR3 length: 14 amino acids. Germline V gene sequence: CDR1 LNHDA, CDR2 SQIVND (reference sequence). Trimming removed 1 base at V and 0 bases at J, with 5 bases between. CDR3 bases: TGTGCCAGTAGTATAGGCACTAGCACAGATACGCAGTATTTT. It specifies CASSIGTSTDTQYF.

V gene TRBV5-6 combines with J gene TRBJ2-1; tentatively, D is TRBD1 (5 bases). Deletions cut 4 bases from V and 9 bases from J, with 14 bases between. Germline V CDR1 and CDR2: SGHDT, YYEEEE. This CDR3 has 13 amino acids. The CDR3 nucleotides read TGTGCCAGCAGCCCAGGGTGGGAAGCTGAGCAGTTCTTC. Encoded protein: CASSPGWEAEQFF.

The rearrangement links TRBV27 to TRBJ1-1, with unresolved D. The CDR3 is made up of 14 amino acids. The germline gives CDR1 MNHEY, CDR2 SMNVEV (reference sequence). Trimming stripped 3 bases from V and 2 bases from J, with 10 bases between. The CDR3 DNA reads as TGTGCCAGCAGTTTTAACGGTTTCAACACTGAAGCTTTCTTT. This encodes CASSFNGFNTEAFF.

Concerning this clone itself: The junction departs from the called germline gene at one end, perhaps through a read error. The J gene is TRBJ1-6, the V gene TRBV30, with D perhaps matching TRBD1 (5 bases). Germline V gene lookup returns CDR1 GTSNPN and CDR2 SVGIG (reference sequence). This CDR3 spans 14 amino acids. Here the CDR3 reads CAWGVGGKDSPLHF. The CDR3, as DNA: TGTGCCTGGGGTGTCGGGGGGAAGGACTCACCCCTCCACTTT.

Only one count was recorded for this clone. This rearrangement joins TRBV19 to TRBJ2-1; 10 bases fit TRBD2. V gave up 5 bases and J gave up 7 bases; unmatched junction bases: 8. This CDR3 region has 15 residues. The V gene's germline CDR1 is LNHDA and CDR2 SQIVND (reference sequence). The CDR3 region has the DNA TGTGCCAGTAGTTCGAGCGGGGGGGCAAGGAATGAGCAGTTCTTC. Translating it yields CASSSSGGARNEQFF.

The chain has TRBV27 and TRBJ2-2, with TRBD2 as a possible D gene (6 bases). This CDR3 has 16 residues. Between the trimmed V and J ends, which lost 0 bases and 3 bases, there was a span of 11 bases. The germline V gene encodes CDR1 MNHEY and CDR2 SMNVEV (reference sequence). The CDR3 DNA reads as TGTGCCAGCAGTTTATCGGAGGGCCGGGACACCGGGGAGCTGTTTTTT. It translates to CASSLSEGRDTGELFF.

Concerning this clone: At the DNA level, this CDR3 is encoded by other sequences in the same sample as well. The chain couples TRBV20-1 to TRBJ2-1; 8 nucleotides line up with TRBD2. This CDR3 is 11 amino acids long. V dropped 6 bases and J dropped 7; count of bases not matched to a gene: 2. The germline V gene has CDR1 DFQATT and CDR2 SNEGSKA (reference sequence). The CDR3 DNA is TGCAGTGCCCCTAGCGGGAATGAGCAGTTCTTC. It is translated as CSAPSGNEQFF.

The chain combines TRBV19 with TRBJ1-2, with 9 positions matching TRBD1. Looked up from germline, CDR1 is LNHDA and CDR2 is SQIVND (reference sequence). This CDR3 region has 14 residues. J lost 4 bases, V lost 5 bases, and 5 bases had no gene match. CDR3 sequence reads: CASSEADRGYGYTF. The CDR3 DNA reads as TGTGCCAGTAGTGAAGCGGACAGGGGCTATGGCTACACCTTC.

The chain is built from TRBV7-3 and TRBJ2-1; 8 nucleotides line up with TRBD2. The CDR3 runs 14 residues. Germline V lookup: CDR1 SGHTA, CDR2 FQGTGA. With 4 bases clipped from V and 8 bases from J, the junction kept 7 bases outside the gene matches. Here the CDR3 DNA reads TGTGCCAGCAGCTCATCGGACGGGGGGGATGAGCAGTTCTTC. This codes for CASSSSDGGDEQFF.

For the CDR3, the DNA is TGTGCCAGCAGCGTAGTAGGACGAGCGGGGGCCAGGAGAGGGGAGACCCAGTACTTC. Translated, it gives CASSVVGRAGARRGETQYF. This chain connects TRBV9 to TRBJ2-5; 8 bases match TRBD2. Trimming took 0 bases from V and 5 from J; bases not matched to a gene: 18. CDR3 length equals 19 residues. The germline CDR1 and CDR2 sequences are SGDLS and YYNGEE. Using reference TRBV9 and TRBJ2-5 for the parts outside the CDR3, the full variable domain is DSGVTQTPKHLITATGQRVTLRCSPRSGDLSVYWYQQSLDQGLQFLIQYYNGEERAKGNILERFSAQQFPDLHSELNLSSLELGDSALYFCASSVVGRAGARRGETQYFGPGTRLLVL.

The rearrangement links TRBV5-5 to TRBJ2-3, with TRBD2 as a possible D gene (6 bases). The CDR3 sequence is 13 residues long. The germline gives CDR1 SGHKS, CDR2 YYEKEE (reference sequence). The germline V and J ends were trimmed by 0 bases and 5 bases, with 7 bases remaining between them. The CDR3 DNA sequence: TGTGCCAGCAGCTTGGTCGGGGGAGATACGCAGTATTTT. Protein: CASSLVGGDTQYF. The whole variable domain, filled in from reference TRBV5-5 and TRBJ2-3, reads DAGVTQSPTHLIKTRGQQVTLRCSPISGHKSVSWYQQVLGQGPQFIFQYYEKEERGRGNFPDRFSARQFPNYSSELNVNALLLGDSALYLCASSLVGGDTQYFGPGTRLTVL.

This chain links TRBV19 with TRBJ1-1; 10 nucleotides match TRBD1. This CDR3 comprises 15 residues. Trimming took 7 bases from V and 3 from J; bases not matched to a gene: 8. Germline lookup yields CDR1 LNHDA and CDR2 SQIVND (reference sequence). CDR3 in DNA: TGTGCCAGTAAGTGGGGACAGGGGTCGGACACTGAAGCTTTCTTT. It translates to CASKWGQGSDTEAFF.

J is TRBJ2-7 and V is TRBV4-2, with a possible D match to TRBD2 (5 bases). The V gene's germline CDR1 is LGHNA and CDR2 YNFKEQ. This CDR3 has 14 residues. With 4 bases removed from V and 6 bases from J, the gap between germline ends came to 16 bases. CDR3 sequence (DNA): TGTGCCAGCAGCCGTCCCGGCCGGGGTAGCGAGCAGTACTTC. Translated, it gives CASSRPGRGSEQYF.

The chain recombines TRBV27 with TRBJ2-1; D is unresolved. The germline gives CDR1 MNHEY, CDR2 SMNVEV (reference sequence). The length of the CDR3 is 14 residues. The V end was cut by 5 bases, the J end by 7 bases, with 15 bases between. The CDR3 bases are TGTGCCAGCAGTCCGCTCCAAGCAAGAAATGAGCAGTTCTTC. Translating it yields CASSPLQARNEQFF.

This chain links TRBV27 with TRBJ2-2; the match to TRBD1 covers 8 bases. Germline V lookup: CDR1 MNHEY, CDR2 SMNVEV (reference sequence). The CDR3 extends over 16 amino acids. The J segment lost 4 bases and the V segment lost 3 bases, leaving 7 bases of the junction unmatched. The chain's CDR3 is CASSFQGAQGTGELFF. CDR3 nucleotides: TGTGCCAGCAGTTTCCAGGGGGCGCAGGGCACCGGGGAGCTGTTTTTT.

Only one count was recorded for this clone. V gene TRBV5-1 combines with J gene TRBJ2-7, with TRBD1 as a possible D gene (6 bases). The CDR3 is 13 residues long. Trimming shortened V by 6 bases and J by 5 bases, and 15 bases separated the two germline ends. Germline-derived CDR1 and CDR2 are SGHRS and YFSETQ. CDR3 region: CASKEQGNHEQYF. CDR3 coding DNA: TGCGCCAGCAAGGAACAGGGTAACCACGAGCAGTACTTC.

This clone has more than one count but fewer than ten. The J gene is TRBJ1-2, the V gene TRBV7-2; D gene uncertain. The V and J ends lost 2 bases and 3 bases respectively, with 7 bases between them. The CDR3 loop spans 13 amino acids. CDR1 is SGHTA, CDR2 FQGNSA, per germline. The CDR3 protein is CASSLRDDYGYTF. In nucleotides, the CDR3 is TGTGCCAGCAGCTTAAGAGATGACTATGGCTACACCTTC. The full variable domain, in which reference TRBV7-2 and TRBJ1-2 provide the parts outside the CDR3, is GAGVSQSPSNKVTEKGKDVELRCDPISGHTALYWYRQSLGQGLEFLIYFQGNSAPDKSGLPSDRFSAERTGGSVSTLTIQRTQQEDSAVYLCASSLRDDYGYTFGSGTRLTVV.

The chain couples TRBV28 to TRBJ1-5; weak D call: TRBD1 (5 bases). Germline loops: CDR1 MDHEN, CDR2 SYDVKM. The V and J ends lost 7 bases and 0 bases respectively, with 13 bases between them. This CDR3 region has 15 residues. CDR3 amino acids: CASKRGPSSNQPQHF. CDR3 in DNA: TGTGCCAGCAAAAGGGGCCCGAGTAGCAATCAGCCCCAGCATTTT.